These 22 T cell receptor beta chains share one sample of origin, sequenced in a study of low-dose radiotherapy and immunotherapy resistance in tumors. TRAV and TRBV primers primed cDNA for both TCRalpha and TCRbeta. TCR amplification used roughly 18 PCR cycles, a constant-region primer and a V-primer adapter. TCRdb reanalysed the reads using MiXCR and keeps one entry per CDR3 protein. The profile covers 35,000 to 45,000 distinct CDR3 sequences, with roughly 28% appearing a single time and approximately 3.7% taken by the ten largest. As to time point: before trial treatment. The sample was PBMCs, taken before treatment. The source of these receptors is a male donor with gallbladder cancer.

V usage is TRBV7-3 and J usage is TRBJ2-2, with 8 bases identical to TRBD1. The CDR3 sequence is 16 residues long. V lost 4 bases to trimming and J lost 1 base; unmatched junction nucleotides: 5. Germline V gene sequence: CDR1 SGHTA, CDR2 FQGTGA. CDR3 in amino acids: CASSSHGQGNTGELFF. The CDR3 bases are TGTGCCAGCAGCTCCCACGGACAGGGGAACACCGGGGAGCTGTTTTTT.

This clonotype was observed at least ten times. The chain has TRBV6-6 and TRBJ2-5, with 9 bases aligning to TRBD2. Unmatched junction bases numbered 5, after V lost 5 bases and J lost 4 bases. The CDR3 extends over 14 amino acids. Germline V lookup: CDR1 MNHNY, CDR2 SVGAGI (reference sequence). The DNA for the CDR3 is TGTGCCAGCAGTCCGGGACTAGCAGGAGAGACCCAGTACTTC. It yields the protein CASSPGLAGETQYF.

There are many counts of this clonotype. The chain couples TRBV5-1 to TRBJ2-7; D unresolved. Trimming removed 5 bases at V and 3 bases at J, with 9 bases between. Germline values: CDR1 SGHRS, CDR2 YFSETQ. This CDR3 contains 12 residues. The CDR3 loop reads CASSNLGYEQYF. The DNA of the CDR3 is TGCGCCAGCAGTAATCTTGGCTACGAGCAGTACTTC.

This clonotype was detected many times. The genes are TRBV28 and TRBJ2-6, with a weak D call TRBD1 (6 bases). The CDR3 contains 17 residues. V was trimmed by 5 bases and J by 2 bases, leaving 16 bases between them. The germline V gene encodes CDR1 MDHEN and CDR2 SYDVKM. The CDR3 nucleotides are TGTGCCAGCAGTATGGACAGATGGTCCGCTGGGGCCAACGTCCTGACTTTC. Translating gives CASSMDRWSAGANVLTF.

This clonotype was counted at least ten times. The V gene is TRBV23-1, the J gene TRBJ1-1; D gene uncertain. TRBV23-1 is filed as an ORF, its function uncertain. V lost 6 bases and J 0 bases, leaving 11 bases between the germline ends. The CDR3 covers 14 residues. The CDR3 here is CASSLLAMNTEAFF. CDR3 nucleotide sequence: TGCGCCAGCAGCCTCCTGGCGATGAACACTGAAGCTTTCTTT.

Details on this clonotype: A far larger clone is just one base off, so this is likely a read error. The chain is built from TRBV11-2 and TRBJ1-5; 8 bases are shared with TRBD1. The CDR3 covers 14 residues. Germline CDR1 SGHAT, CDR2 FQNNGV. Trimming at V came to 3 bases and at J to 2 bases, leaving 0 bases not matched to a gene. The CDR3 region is CASSLDRGNQPQHF. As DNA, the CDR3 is TGTGCCAGCAGCTTGGACAGGGGCAATCAGCCCCAGCATTTT.

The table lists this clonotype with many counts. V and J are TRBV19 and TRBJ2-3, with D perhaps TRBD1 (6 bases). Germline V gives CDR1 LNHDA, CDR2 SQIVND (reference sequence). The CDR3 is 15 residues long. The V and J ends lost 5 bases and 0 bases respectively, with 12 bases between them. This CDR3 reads CASSETGTSTDTQYF. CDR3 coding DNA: TGTGCCAGTAGTGAAACCGGGACAAGCACAGATACGCAGTATTTT.

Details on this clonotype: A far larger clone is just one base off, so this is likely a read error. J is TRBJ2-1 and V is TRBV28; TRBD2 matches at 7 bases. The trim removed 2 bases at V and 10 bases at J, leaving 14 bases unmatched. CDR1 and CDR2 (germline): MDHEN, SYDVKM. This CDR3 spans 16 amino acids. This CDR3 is CASSLAVSTGGYEQFF. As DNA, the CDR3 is TGTGCCAGCAGTTTAGCTGTTTCCACGGGAGGTTACGAGCAGTTCTTC.

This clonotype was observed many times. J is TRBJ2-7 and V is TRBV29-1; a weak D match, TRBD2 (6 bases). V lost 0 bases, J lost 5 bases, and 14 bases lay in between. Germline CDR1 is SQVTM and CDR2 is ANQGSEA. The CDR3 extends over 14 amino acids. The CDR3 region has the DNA TGCAGCGTTGAAGATCACGGCCCGGGGGACGAGCAGTACTTC. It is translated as CSVEDHGPGDEQYF.

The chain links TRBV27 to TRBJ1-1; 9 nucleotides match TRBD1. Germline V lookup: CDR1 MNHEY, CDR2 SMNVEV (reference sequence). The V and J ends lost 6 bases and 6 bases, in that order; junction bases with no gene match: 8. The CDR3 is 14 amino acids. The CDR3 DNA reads TGTGCCAGCAGCCGCACAGGGGGCATCTCTGAAGCTTTCTTT. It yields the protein CASSRTGGISEAFF.

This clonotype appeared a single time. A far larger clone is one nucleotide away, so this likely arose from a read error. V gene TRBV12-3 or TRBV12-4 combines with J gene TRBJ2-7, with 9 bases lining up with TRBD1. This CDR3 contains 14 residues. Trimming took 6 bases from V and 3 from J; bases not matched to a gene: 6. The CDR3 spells CASSAGTGRYEQYF. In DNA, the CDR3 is TGTGCCAGCAGCGCCGGGACAGGGCGCTACGAGCAGTACTTC.

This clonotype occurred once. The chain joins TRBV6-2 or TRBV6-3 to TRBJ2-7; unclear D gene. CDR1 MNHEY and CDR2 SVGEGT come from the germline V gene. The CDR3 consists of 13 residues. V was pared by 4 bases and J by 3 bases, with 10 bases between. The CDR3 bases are TGTGCCAGCAGTTCCCTCGAAGGCTACGAGCAGTACTTC. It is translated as CASSSLEGYEQYF.

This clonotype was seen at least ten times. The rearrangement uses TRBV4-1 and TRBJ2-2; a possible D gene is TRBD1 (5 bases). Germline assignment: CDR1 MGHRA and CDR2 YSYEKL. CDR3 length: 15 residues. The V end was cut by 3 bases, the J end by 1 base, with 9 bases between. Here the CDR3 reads CASSQVTENTGELFF. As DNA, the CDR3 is TGCGCCAGCAGCCAGGTGACAGAGAACACCGGGGAGCTGTTTTTT.

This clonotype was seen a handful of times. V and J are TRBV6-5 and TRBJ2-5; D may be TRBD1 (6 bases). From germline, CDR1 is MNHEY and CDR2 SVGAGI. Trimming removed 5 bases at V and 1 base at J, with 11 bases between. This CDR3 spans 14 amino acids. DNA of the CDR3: TGTGCCAGCAGTGAGAACAGGGTCCAAGAGACCCAGTACTTC. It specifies CASSENRVQETQYF.

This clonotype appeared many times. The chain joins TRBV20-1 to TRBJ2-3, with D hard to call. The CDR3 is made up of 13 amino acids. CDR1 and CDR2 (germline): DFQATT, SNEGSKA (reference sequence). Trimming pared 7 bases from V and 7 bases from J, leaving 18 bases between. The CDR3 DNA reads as TGCAGTGTATACGTGGCGACTGAGAATACGCAGTATTTT. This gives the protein CSVYVATENTQYF.

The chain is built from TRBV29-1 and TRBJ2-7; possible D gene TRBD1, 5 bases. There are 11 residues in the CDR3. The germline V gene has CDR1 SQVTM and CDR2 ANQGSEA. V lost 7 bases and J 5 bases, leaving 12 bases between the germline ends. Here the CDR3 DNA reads TGCAGCGGATCCAGGGCCGACGAGCAGTACTTC. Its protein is CSGSRADEQYF.

Here the CDR3 DNA reads TGTGCCAGCAGTGGAGGACTGGCAGCCGGGGAGCTGTTTTTT. Translated, it gives CASSGGLAAGELFF. J is TRBJ2-2 and V is TRBV2, with a possible D match to TRBD2 (5 bases). Trimming took 4 bases from V and 6 from J, leaving 12 bases between them. The CDR3 extends over 14 amino acids. Germline values: CDR1 SNHLY, CDR2 FYNNEI.

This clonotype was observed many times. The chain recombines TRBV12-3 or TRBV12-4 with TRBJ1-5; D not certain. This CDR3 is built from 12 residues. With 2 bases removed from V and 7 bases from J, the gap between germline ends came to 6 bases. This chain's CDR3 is CASSLSVQPQHF. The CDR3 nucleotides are TGTGCCAGCAGTTTATCGGTCCAGCCCCAGCATTTT.

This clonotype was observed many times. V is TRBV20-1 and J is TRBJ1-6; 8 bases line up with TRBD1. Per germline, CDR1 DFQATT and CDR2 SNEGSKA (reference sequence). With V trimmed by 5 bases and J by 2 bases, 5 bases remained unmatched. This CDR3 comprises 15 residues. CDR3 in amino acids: CSAVQGDAYNSPLHF. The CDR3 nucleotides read TGCAGTGCTGTACAGGGGGACGCCTATAATTCACCCCTCCACTTT.

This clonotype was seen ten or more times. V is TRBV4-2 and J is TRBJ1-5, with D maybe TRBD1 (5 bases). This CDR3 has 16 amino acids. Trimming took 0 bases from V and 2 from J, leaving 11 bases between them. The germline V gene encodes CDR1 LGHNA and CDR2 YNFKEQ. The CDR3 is CASSQEWGSGNQPQHF. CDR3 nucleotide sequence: TGTGCCAGCAGCCAAGAATGGGGGAGTGGCAATCAGCCCCAGCATTTT.

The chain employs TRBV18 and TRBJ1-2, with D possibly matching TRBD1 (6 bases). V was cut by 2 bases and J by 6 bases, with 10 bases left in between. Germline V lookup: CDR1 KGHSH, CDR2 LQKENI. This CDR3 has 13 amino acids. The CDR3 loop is CASSPLPGDGYTF. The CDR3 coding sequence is TGTGCCAGCTCACCATTGCCAGGGGATGGCTACACCTTC.

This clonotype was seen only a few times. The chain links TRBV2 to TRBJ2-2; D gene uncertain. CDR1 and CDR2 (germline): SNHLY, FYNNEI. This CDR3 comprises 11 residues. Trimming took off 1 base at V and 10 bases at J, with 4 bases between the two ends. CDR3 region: CASSEEVELFF. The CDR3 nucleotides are TGTGCCAGCAGTGAAGAGGTGGAGCTGTTTTTT.